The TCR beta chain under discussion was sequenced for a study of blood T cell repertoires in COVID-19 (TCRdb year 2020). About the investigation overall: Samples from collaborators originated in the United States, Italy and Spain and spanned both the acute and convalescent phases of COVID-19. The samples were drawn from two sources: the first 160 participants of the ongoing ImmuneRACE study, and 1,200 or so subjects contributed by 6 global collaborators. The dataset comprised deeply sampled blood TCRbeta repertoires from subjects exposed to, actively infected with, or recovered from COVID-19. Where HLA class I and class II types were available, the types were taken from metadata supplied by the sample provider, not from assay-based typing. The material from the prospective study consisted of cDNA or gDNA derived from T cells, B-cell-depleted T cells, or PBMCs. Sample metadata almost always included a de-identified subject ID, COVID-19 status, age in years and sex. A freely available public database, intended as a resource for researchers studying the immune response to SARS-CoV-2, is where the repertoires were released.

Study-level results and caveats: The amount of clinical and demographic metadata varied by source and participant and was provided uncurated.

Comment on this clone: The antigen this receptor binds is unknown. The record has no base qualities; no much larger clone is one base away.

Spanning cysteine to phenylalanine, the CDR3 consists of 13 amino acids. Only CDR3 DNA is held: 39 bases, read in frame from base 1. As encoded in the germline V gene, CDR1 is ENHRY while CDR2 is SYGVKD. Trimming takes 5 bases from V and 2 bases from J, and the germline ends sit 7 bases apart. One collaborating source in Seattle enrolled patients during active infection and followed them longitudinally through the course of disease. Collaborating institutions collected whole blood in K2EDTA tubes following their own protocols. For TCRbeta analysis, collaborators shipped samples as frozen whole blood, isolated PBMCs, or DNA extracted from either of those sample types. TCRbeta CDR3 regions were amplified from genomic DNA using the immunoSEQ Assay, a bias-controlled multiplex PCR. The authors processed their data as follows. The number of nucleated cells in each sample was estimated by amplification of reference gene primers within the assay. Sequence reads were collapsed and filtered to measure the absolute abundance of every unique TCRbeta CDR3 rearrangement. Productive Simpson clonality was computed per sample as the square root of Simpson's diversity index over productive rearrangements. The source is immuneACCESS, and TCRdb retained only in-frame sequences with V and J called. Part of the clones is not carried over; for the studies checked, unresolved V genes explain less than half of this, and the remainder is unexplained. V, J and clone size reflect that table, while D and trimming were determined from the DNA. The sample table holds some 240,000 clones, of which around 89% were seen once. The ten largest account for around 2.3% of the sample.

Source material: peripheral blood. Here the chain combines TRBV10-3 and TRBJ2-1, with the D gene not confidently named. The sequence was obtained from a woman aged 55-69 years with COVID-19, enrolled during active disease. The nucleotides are TGTGCCATCAGTAGCGATACCTACAATGAGCAGTTCTTC. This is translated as CAISSDTYNEQFF.